The clone carrying this T cell receptor (beta chain) was counted at least ten times. The target antigen is unknown. TCRdb reprocessed the 5' RACE reads via MiXCR and lists one record per CDR3 protein. The sample includes about 110,000 distinct CDR3 sequences, over 9.5% of them seen just once. Germline V lookup: CDR1 SNHLY, CDR2 FYNNEI. With V trimmed by 6 bases and J by 0 bases, 4 bases remained unmatched. There are 15 residues in the CDR3. The data derive from a study of early T cells in non-severe SARS-CoV-2 infection. Looking at the study overall: Whole-blood bulk RNA, unsorted, was sequenced, and chains were unpaired.

Whole-study results and caveats: Matching results from VDJdb favored anti-spike CD8 responses, leaving private and CD4 specificities undetected.

V and J are TRBV2 and TRBJ2-3; 9 nucleotides align to TRBD2. The TCR was taken from an adult who was a healthcare worker with PCR-confirmed SARS-CoV-2 infection or an uninfected control (not recorded which). The source material was whole blood, sampled at baseline. The CDR3 loop is CASSSSGASTDTQYF. The CDR3 coding sequence is TGTGCCAGCAGCTCTAGCGGGGCAAGCACAGATACGCAGTATTTT.